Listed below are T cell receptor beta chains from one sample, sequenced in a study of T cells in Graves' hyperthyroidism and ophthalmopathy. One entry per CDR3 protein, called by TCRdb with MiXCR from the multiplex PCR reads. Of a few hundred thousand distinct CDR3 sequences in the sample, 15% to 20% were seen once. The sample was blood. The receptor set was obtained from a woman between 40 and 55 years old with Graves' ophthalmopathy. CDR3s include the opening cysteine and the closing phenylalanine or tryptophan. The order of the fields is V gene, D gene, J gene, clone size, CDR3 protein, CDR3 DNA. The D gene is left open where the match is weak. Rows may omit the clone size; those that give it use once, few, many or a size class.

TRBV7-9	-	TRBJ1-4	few	CASRSHYNEKLFF	TGTGCCAGCAGGTCCCACTATAATGAAAAACTGTTTTTT
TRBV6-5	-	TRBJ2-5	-	CASSYSSPDWETQYF	TGTGCCAGCAGTTACTCTAGCCCGGACTGGGAGACCCAGTACTTC
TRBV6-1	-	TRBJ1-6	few	CASSFTGRNSPLHF	TGTGCCAGCAGTTTTACAGGGCGAAATTCACCCCTCCACTTT
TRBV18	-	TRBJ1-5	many	CASSPGEGLSSNQPQHF	TGTGCCAGCTCACCAGGAGAGGGATTATCTAGCAATCAGCCCCAGCATTTT
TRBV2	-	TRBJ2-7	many	CASKRDLPSEQYF	TGTGCCAGCAAACGGGACTTACCCTCCGAGCAGTACTTC
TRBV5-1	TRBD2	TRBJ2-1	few	CASSRRSGDYNEQFF	TGCGCCAGCAGCCGGAGGAGCGGGGACTACAATGAGCAGTTCTTC
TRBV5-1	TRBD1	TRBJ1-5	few	CASSPDREDVCQPQHF	TGCGCCAGCAGCCCGGACAGGGAAGATGTGTGTCAGCCCCAGCATTTT
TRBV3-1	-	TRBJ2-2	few	CASSLYPSGELFF	TGTGCCAGCAGCCTATATCCGTCCGGGGAGCTGTTTTTT
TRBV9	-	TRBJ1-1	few	CASSASGALNTEAFF	TGTGCCAGCAGCGCATCAGGGGCTTTGAACACTGAAGCTTTCTTT
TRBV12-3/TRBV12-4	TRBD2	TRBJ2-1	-	CASSLSGTSGRRVPFF	TGTGCCAGCAGCCTTTCCGGGACTAGCGGGAGAAGGGTTCCGTTCTTC
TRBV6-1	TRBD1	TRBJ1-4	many	CASSPGQDDEKLFF	TGTGCCAGCAGTCCGGGACAGGATGATGAAAAACTGTTTTTT
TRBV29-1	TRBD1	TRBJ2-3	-	CSFSRDSGATDTQYF	TGCAGCTTCTCGAGGGACAGTGGAGCCACAGATACGCAGTATTTT
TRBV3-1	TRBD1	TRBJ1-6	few	CASSQGHRGSPLHF	TGTGCCAGCAGCCAGGGTCACAGGGGTTCACCCCTCCACTTT
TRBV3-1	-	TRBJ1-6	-	CASSQEGARNSPLHF	TGTGCCAGCAGCCAAGAGGGGGCGCGAAATTCACCCCTCCACTTT
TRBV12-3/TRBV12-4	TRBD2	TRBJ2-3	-	CASSLRLAETTDTQYF	TGTGCCAGCAGTCTCAGACTAGCGGAAACGACAGATACGCAGTATTTT
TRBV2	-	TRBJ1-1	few	CASSHRFNTEAFF	TGTGCCAGCAGCCACAGATTCAACACTGAAGCTTTCTTT
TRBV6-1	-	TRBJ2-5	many	CASSLIYGLETQYF	TGTGCCAGCAGCCTTATCTATGGGTTGGAGACCCAGTACTTC
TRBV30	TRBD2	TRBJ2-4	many	CAWKRAGGTWENIQYF	TGTGCCTGGAAGAGGGCGGGGGGAACCTGGGAAAACATTCAGTACTTC
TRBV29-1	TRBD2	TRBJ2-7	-	CSVEGFAGGPGEQYF	TGCAGCGTTGAGGGCTTTGCGGGAGGGCCGGGGGAGCAGTACTTC
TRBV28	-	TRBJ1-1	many	CAVGDTEAFF	TGTGCGGTAGGTGACACTGAAGCTTTCTTT
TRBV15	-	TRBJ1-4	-	CATSRGAPTNEKLFF	TGTGCCACCAGCAGAGGGGCTCCAACTAATGAAAAACTGTTTTTT
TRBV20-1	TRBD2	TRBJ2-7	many	CSARDSLAGQNSYEQYF	TGCAGTGCTAGAGATAGCCTAGCGGGCCAGAACTCCTACGAGCAGTACTTC
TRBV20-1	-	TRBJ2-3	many	CSARVMNTQYF	TGCAGTGCTAGGGTGATGAATACGCAGTATTTT
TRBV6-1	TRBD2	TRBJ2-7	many	CASSGPSGGDEQYF	TGTGCCAGCAGCGGACCTAGCGGGGGCGACGAGCAGTACTTC